This paragraph covers one TCR beta chain sequence. The antigen is undetermined. Data came from immunoSEQ multiplex PCR; TCRdb stores just in-frame clones and leaves some out. The repertoire holds roughly 15,000 clones, with approximately 60% as singletons. The germline V gene has CDR1 GTSNPN and CDR2 SVGIG (reference sequence). This CDR3 contains 12 residues. V lost 3 bases, J lost 4 bases, and 9 bases lay in between. The record originates from a study of radiation and T cells in renal cell carcinoma. Regarding treatment: treatment-naive control, cytoreductive nephrectomy. The patient's renal cell carcinoma had clear cell pathology. General study findings and limits: Dominant CDR3 motifs occupied more repertoire in irradiated than control tumors. Only small tumor regions of 0.95 to 1 g were sampled.

The chain couples TRBV30 to TRBJ1-2; no reliable D call. The material sequenced was tumor tissue, taken from a patient whose treatment was nephrectomy without radiotherapy. The sequence derives from a man in his sixties with renal cell carcinoma. The CDR3 DNA reads TGTGCCTGGAGCCTAGGATCCTATGGCTACACCTTC. This sequence encodes CAWSLGSYGYTF. Variable domain in full (rest from reference TRBV30 and TRBJ1-2): SQTIHQWPATLVQPVGSPLSLECTVEGTSNPNLYWYRQAAGRGLQLLFYSVGIGQISSEVPQNLSASRPQDRQFILSSKKLLLSDSGFYLCAWSLGSYGYTFGSGTRLTVV.